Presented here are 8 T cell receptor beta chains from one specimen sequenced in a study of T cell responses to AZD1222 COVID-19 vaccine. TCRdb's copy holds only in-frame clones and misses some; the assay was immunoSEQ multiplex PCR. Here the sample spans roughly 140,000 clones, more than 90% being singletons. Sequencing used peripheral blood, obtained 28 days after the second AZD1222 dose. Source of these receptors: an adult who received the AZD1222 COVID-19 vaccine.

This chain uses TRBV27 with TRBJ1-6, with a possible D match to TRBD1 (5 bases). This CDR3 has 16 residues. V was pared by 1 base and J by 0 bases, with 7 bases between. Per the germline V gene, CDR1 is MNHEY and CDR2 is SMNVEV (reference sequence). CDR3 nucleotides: TGTGCCAGCAGTTTATTGGGGGTCTCCTATAATTCACCCCTCCACTTT. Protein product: CASSLLGVSYNSPLHF.

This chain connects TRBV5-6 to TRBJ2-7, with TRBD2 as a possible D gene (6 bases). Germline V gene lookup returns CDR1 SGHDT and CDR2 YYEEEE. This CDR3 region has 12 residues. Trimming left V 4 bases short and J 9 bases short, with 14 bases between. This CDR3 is CASSMGGLGQYF. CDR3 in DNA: TGTGCCAGCAGCATGGGGGGACTCGGGCAGTACTTC.

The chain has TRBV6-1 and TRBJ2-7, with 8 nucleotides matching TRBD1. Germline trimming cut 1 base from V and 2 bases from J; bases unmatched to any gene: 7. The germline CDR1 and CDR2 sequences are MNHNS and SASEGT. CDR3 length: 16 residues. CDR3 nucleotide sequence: TGTGCCAGCAGTGAAGGCCGGACAGGGCTCGCCTACGAGCAGTACTTC. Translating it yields CASSEGRTGLAYEQYF.

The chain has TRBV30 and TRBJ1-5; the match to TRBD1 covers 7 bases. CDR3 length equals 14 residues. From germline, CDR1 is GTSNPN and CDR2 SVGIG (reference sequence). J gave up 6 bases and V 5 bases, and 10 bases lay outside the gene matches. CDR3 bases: TGTGCCTGGGGAGGGCCAGGGGGGGTTCAGCCCCAGCATTTT. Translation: CAWGGPGGVQPQHF.

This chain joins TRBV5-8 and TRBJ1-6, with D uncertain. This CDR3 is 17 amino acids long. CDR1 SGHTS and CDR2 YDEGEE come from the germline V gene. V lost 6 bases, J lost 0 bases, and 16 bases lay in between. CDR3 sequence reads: CASNPGSASSYNSPLHF. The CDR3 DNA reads TGTGCCAGCAACCCTGGCAGCGCGAGCTCCTATAATTCACCCCTCCACTTT.

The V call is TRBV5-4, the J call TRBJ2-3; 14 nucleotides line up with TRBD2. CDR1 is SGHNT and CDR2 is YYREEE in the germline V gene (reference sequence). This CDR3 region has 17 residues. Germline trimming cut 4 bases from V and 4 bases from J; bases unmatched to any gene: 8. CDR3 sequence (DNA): TGTGCCAGCAGCAGCCCGGGACTAGCGGGAGTGGCAGATACGCAGTATTTT. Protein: CASSSPGLAGVADTQYF.

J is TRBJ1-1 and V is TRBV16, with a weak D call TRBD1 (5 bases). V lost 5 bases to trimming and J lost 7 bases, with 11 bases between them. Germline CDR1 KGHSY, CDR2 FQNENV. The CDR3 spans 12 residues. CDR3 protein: CASSGGSIEAFF. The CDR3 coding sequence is TGTGCCAGCAGCGGGGGTTCTATTGAAGCTTTCTTT.

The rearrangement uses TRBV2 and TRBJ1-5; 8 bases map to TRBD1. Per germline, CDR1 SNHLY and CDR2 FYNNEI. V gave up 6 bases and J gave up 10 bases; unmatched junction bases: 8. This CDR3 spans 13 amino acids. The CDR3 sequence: CASRPGQVGPQHF. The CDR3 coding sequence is TGTGCCAGCAGACCGGGACAGGTGGGACCCCAGCATTTT.